This T cell receptor beta chain was captured in a study of T cells in Graves' hyperthyroidism and ophthalmopathy. The germline CDR1 and CDR2 sequences are DFQATT and SNEGSKA (reference sequence). There are 15 residues in the CDR3. Trimming cost V 1 base and J 1 base; bases outside gene matches: 0. Researchers took RNA transcripts and amplified the TCR beta CDR3 regions from them. The TCR CDR3 was amplified in a first-round RT-PCR using the HTBI primer set. TCRdb fed the multiplex PCR reads into MiXCR, producing one record per CDR3 protein. The repertoire holds 410,000 or so distinct CDR3 sequences, roughly 15% seen once, with 13% in the top ten. This clonotype has a count of ten or more.

The clonotype was recovered from a man aged 18 to 29 with Graves' ophthalmopathy. This rearrangement joins TRBV20-1 to TRBJ2-2; TRBD2 matches 10 bases. Material for sequencing was blood. CDR3 sequence: CSARGLAGNTGELFF. CDR3 sequence (DNA): TGCAGTGCTAGAGGACTAGCGGGGAACACCGGGGAGCTGTTTTTT.